This is a list of T cell receptor beta chains from one sample in a study of cytomegalovirus exposure and HLA in healthy donors. Sequenced by immunoSEQ multiplex PCR; TCRdb stores in-frame clones only, minus some. The table includes more than 300,000 clones, just over 85% detected once. Sequenced: PBMCs. All receptors come from a woman younger than 30 in good health and CMV-seronegative. The conserved cysteine and the conserved F or W are not part of the CDR3 here.

v_call	j_call	cdr3_aa
TRBV5-1	TRBJ1-4	ASSLSPQGLATNEKLF
TRBV18	TRBJ2-1	ASSPPASSDSYNEQF
TRBV4-2	TRBJ2-7	ASSPHPGLAGTYEQY
TRBV18	TRBJ2-2	ASSNRQGPNTGELF
TRBV28	TRBJ1-6	ASSLSPMAGTYNSPLH
TRBV23-1	TRBJ1-4	ASGIESEDRENPTEKLF
TRBV28	TRBJ2-1	ASSFSLIAGGKSAQF
TRBV7-9	TRBJ2-7	ASSLGGPWDEQY
TRBV5-1	TRBJ1-2	ASRIRQGTSDGYT
TRBV27	TRBJ2-2	ASSLYPAGGSGELF
TRBV2	TRBJ1-2	AERQGDYGYT
TRBV19	TRBJ2-1	ASSANVLAGYNEQF
TRBV6-1	TRBJ1-6	AITREVVYNSPLH
TRBV7-9	TRBJ2-5	ASSLTGGFQETQY
TRBV5-1	TRBJ1-2	ASRTTENYGYT
TRBV29-1	TRBJ1-2	SVESGGVNYGYT
TRBV19	TRBJ2-3	ASNGGSTDTQY
TRBV9	TRBJ1-4	ASSLTGAGDEKLF
TRBV11-3	TRBJ1-2	ASSPGQSQAYGYT
TRBV29-1	TRBJ2-7	SVRLAGYHEQY
TRBV6-5	TRBJ1-2	ASSYRQGDGYT
TRBV9	TRBJ2-7	ASSPISGGPYEQY
TRBV5-8	TRBJ1-1	ASSLGGWREAF
TRBV7-2	TRBJ2-7	ASSLVGRERY
TRBV29-1	TRBJ2-3	SVEDPFSTSAFNGDTQY
TRBV4-1	TRBJ1-4	ASSKGPQGAGKLF
TRBV5-1	TRBJ2-7	ASSDSYEQY
TRBV7-7	TRBJ1-2	ASGPRRGVPLVYGYT
TRBV28	TRBJ2-2	ASSWERESIGELF
TRBV6-5	TRBJ1-2	ASSFRTGANYGYT
TRBV10-2	TRBJ2-1	ASSEPRGMQF
TRBV2	TRBJ1-4	ASNRAEKLF
TRBV15	TRBJ2-1	ATSRELTRKGVDEQF
TRBV5-1	TRBJ2-7	ASSSTGVYEQY
TRBV11-3	TRBJ2-4	ASSTREDKNIQY
TRBV18	TRBJ2-2	ASSPPSRAGELF
TRBV4-1	TRBJ2-7	ASSQVLQTGIGPYEQY
TRBV28	TRBJ2-7	ASSLGQHYEQY
TRBV2	TRBJ2-1	ASGKAGTNEQF
TRBV15	TRBJ1-4	ATSRALDRGYNEKLF
TRBV5-4	TRBJ1-1	ASSLFSRNTEAF
TRBV15	TRBJ1-1	ATSSRTGGEAF
TRBV27	TRBJ1-1	ASSLSTGGTEAF